The 9 T cell receptor beta chains below all came from one sample that was sequenced in a study of quantifying T cell responses using KT2 cells. Study in general: Reverse transcription used primers in the TCR alpha and beta constant regions.

A single-stranded UMI oligo with SP2 sequence was ligated to cDNA 3' ends. An equimolar mix of RC1.1 and RC1.2 primed the beta chain across TRBC1 and TRBC2. TCRdb re-called the UMI-ligation and nested PCR reads with MiXCR, one entry per CDR3 protein. The sample holds fewer than 50,000 distinct CDR3 sequences; roughly 12% are singletons and the top ten take more than 9%. Sequencing was done on a sample of PBMCs spiked with cells of the T cell clone KT2. The origin of the receptors is a human donor.

The rearrangement links TRBV4-2 to TRBJ2-3; D is uncertain. From germline, CDR1 is LGHNA and CDR2 YNFKEQ. V lost 0 bases and J 2 bases, leaving 12 bases between the germline ends. The CDR3 sequence is 16 residues long. CDR3 DNA: TGTGCCAGCAGCCAAGAGCCTCGACCCTTCACAGATACGCAGTATTTT. It is translated as CASSQEPRPFTDTQYF.

The V and J genes are TRBV12-3 or TRBV12-4 and TRBJ2-1, with D tentatively TRBD1 (6 bases). CDR3 size: 17 residues. V shed 8 bases and J shed 5 bases, with 25 bases lying between them. CDR3 DNA sequence: TGTGCCAGCGTTTTGGGTAACGGGCAGGGGCGACACAATGAGCAGTTCTTC. The encoded protein is CASVLGNGQGRHNEQFF.

The sample holds a few counts of this clonotype. V is TRBV6-2 or TRBV6-3 and J is TRBJ2-7; D gene unclear. Germline CDR1 MNHEY, CDR2 SVGEGT. The CDR3 is 12 amino acids. Deletions cut 7 bases from V and 1 base from J, with 8 bases between. The CDR3 is CASTRPSYEQYF. In DNA form, the CDR3 reads TGTGCCAGCACCCGACCTTCCTACGAGCAGTACTTC.

V is TRBV19 and J is TRBJ1-1; unclear D gene. This CDR3 has 15 residues. The germline V and J ends were trimmed by 3 bases and 3 bases, with 14 bases remaining between them. Germline CDR1 reads LNHDA; CDR2 reads SQIVND (reference sequence). CDR3 nucleotides: TGTGCCAGTAGTATTTTGGGCGTGGACGACACTGAAGCTTTCTTT. It is translated as CASSILGVDDTEAFF.

Only a few counts were recorded for this clonotype. The chain employs TRBV6-6 and TRBJ1-1; D possibly corresponds to TRBD1 (5 bases). This CDR3 region has 13 residues. V lost 5 bases, J lost 1 base, and 8 bases lay in between. The germline gives CDR1 MNHNY, CDR2 SVGAGI (reference sequence). Here the CDR3 DNA reads TGTGCCAGCAGTGGGGACGGGAACACTGAAGCTTTCTTT. The encoded protein is CASSGDGNTEAFF.

This clonotype has at least ten counts. The genes are TRBV6-2 or TRBV6-3 and TRBJ2-7, with D possibly being TRBD1 or TRBD2 (5 bases each). Trimming took off 5 bases at V and 6 bases at J, with 17 bases between the two ends. Germline CDR1 reads MNHEY; CDR2 reads SVGEGT. The CDR3 loop spans 14 amino acids. The CDR3 region has the DNA TGTGCCAGCAGTCGGGACCCAGAGCGGTTCGAGCAGTACTTC. The encoded protein is CASSRDPERFEQYF.

This clonotype was seen a handful of times. The CDR3 nucleotides are TGTGCCAGCAGCTTACAGGGGTACCAGGAAGCTTTCTTT. This gives the protein CASSLQGYQEAFF. V usage is TRBV7-8 and J usage is TRBJ1-1; D possibly corresponds to TRBD1 (6 bases). Germline CDR1 is SGHVS and CDR2 is FQNEAQ. This CDR3 comprises 13 residues. Between the trimmed V and J ends, which lost 2 bases and 8 bases, there was a span of 12 bases.

J is TRBJ1-1 and V is TRBV20-1, with D unclear. V lost 2 bases and J 1 base, leaving 11 bases between the germline ends. The CDR3 spans 14 residues. Per germline, CDR1 DFQATT and CDR2 SNEGSKA (reference sequence). DNA of the CDR3: TGCAGTGCTAGAACCGGGATACAGAACACTGAAGCTTTCTTT. This encodes CSARTGIQNTEAFF.

This clonotype appeared a few times. This chain joins TRBV2 and TRBJ1-2; 9 positions match TRBD1. CDR1 is SNHLY and CDR2 is FYNNEI in the germline V gene. The CDR3 consists of 15 residues. V dropped 1 base and J dropped 6; count of bases not matched to a gene: 6. The CDR3 bases are TGTGCCAGCAGTGAAGTGGGGGACAGGGAAGATGGCTACACCTTC. Its protein is CASSEVGDREDGYTF.